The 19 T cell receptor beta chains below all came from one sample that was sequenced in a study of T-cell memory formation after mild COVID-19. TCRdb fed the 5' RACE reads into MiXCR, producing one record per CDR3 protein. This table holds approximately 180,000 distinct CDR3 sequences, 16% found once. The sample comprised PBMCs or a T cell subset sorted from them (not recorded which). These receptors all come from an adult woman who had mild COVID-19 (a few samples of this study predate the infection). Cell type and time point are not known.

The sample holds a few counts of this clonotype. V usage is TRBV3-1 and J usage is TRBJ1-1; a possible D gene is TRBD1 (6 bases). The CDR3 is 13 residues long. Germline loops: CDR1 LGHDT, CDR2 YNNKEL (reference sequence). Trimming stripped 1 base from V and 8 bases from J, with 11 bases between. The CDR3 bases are TGTGCCAGCAGCCAAGCGGTCGGGACAGAAGCTTTCTTT. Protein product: CASSQAVGTEAFF. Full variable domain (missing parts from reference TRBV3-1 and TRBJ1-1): DTAVSQTPKYLVTQMGNDKSIKCEQNLGHDTMYWYKQDSKKFLKIMFSYNNKELIINETVPNRFSPKSPDKAHLNLHINSLELGDSAVYFCASSQAVGTEAFFGQGTRLTVV.

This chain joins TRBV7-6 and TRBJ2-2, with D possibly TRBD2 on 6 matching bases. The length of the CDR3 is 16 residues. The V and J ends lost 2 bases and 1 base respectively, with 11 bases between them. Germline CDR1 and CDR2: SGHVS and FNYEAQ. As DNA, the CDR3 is TGTGCCAGCAGCTTATATGGGGGGATGAACACCGGGGAGCTGTTTTTT. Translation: CASSLYGGMNTGELFF.

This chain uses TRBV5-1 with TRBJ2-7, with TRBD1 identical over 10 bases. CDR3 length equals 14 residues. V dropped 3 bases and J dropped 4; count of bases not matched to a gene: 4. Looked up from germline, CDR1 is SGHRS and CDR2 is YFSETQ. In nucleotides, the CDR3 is TGCGCCAGCAGCTCGGGACAGGGGAGGTACGAGCAGTACTTC. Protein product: CASSSGQGRYEQYF.

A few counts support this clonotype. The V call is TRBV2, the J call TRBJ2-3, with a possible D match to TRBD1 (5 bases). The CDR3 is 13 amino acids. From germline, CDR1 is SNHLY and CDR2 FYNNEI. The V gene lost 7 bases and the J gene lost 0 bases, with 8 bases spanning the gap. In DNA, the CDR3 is TGTGCCAGCACACAGGAGAGCACAGATACGCAGTATTTT. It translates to CASTQESTDTQYF.

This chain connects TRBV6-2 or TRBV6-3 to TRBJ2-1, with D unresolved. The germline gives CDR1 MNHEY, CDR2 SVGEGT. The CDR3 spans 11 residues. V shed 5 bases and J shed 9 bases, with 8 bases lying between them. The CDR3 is CASSSQIEQFF. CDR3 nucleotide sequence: TGTGCCAGCAGTAGCCAGATTGAGCAGTTCTTC.

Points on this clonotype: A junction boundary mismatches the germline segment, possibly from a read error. The CDR3 loop reads CASSLERAKNIQYF. CDR3 nucleotides: TGTGCCAGCAGCCTAGAAAGAGCCAAAAACATTCAGTACTTC. The genes are TRBV11-3 and TRBJ2-4; D is unresolved. Germline assignment: CDR1 SGHNT and CDR2 YENEEA. CDR3 length equals 14 residues.

In DNA form, the CDR3 reads TGTGCCAGCAGTTTAATGGGCAGCGGTACCTACGAGCAGTACTTC. As protein: CASSLMGSGTYEQYF. V gene TRBV12-3 or TRBV12-4 combines with J gene TRBJ2-7, with D possibly TRBD2 on 5 matching bases. The CDR3 runs 15 residues. V lost 2 bases, J lost 2 bases, and 13 bases lay in between.

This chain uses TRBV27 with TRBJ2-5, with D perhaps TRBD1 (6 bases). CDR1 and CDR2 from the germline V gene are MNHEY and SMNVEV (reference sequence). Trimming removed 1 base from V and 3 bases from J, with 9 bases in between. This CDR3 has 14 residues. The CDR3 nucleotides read TGTGCCAGCAGTTTATGGGCAGGGGAAGAGACCCAGTACTTC. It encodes CASSLWAGEETQYF.

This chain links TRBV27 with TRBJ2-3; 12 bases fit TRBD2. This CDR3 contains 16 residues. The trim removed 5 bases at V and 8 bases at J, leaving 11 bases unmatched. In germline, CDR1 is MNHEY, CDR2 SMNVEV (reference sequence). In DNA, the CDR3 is TGTGCCAGCAGTCCCACGACTAGCGGGGGTCGGGGTACGCAGTATTTT. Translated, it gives CASSPTTSGGRGTQYF.

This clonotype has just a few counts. Here the CDR3 reads CASRAQEGGIQYF. The CDR3 DNA reads TGCGCCAGCAGGGCCCAGGAGGGGGGCATTCAGTACTTC. This rearrangement joins TRBV5-1 to TRBJ2-4; D tentatively reads TRBD1 or TRBD2 (6 bases each). The CDR3 extends over 13 amino acids. Looked up from germline, CDR1 is SGHRS and CDR2 is YFSETQ. Between the trimmed V and J ends, which lost 5 bases and 9 bases, there was a span of 15 bases. The full variable domain, completed using reference TRBV5-1 and TRBJ2-4, is KAGVTQTPRYLIKTRGQQVTLSCSPISGHRSVSWYQQTPGQGLQFLFEYFSETQRNKGNFPGRFSGRQFSNSRSEMNVSTLELGDSALYLCASRAQEGGIQYFGAGTRLSVL.

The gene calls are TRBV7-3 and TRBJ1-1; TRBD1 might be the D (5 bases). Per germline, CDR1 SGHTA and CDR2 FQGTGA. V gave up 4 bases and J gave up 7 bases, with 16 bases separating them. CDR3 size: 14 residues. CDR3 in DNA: TGTGCCAGCAGCTCCCACGGGGCGCTGGGTGAAGCTTTCTTT. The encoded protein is CASSSHGALGEAFF.

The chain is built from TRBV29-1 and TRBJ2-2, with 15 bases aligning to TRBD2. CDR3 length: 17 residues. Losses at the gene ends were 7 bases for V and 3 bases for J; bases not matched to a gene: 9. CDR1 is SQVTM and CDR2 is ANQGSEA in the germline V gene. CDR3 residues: CSAWTSGGARDTGELFF. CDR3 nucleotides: TGCAGCGCTTGGACTAGCGGGGGGGCCCGTGACACCGGGGAGCTGTTTTTT.

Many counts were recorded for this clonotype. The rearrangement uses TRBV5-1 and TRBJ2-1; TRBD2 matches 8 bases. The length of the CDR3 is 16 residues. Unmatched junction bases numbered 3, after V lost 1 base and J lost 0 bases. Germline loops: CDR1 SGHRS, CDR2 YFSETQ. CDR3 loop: CASSLFAGGSYNEQFF. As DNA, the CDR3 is TGCGCCAGCAGCTTGTTCGCGGGAGGCTCCTACAATGAGCAGTTCTTC.

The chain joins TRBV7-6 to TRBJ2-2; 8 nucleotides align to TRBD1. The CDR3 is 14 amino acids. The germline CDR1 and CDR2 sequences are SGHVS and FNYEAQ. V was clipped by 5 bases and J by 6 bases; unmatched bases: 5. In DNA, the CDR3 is TGTGCCAGCAGCCAAGACAGGGGACCCGGGGAGCTGTTTTTT. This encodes CASSQDRGPGELFF.

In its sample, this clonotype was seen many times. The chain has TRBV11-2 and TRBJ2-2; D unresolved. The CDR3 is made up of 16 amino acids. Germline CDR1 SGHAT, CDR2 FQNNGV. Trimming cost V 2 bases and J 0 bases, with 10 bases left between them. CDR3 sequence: CASSLRLLANTGELFF. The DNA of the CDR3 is TGTGCCAGCAGCTTAAGACTGCTCGCGAACACCGGGGAGCTGTTTTTT.

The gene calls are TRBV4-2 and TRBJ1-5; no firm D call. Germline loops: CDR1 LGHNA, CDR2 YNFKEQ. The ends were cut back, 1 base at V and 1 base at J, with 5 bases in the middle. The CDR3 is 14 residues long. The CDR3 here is CASSQARSNQPQHF. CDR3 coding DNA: TGTGCCAGCAGCCAAGCCAGGAGCAATCAGCCCCAGCATTTT.

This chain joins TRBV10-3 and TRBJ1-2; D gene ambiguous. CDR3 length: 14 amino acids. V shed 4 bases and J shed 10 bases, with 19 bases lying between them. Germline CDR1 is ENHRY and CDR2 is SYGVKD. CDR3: CAISVGSTSFVYTF. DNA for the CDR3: TGTGCCATCAGTGTAGGGAGCACAAGTTTTGTCTACACCTTC.

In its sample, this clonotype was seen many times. CDR3 nucleotide sequence: TGTGCCAGCAGCTTGATAGCGGGAGGTAGAGATACGCAGTATTTT. Its translation is CASSLIAGGRDTQYF. The rearrangement uses TRBV5-6 and TRBJ2-3, with 10 positions matching TRBD2. V gave up 1 base and J gave up 5 bases; unmatched junction bases: 4. Germline CDR1 is SGHDT and CDR2 is YYEEEE. The CDR3 runs to 15 residues.

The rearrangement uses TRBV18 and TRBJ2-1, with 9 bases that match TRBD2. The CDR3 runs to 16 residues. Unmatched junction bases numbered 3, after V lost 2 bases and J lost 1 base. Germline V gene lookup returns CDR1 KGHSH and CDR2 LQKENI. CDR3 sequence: CASSPGLAGSYNEQFF. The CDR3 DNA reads TGTGCCAGCTCACCAGGTCTAGCGGGATCCTACAATGAGCAGTTCTTC.